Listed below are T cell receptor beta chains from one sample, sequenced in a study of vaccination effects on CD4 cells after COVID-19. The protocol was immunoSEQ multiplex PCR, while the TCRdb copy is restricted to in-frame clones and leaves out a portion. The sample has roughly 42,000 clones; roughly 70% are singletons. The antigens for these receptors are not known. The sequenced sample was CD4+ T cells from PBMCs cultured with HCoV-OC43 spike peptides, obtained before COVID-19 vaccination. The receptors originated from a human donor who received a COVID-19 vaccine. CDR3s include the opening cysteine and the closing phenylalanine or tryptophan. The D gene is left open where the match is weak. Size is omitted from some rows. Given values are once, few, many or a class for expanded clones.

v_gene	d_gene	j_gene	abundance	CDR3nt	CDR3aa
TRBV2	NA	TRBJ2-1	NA	TGTGCCAGCAGTCCCGGGACCTTCAGCTCCTACAATGAGCAGTTCTTC	CASSPGTFSSYNEQFF
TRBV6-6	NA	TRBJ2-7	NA	TGTGCCAGCAGTTTTGGGGAGCACGAGCAGTACTTC	CASSFGEHEQYF
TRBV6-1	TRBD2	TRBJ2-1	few	TGTGCCAGCAGTGGCGGGACTAGCGGGAGTAGGTTTAAAAATGAGCAGTTCTTC	CASSGGTSGSRFKNEQFF
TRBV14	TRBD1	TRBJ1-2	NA	TGTGCCAGCAGCCATCCGGGACAGGGCTATGGCTACACCTTC	CASSHPGQGYGYTF
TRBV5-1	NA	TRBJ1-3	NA	TGCGCCAGCAGCTTGGGGGTCCACTCTGGAAACACCATATATTTT	CASSLGVHSGNTIYF
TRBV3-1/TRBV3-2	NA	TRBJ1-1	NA	TGTGCCAGCAGCCATCGGACGGTTAACACTGAAGCTTTCTTT	CASSHRTVNTEAFF
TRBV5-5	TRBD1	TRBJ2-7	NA	TGTGCCAGCAGCTCCGTGGGTATGACAGGGTTTGGAGGCGAGCAGTACTTC	CASSSVGMTGFGGEQYF
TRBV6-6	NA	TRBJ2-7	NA	TGTGCCAGCAGTTACGACGAGGGATTAAAGCAGTACTTC	CASSYDEGLKQYF
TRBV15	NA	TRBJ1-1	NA	TGTGCCACCAAAGGGGGACTTAAGAGGGGATTGAACACTGAAGCTTTCTTT	CATKGGLKRGLNTEAFF
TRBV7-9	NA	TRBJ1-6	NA	TGTGCCAGCAGCTCCAGCTCGCCTATATCCGCTACGAATTCACCCCTCCACTTT	CASSSSSPISATNSPLHF
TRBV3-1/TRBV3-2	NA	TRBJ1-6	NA	TGTGCCAGCAGCCAAGATCCGGGGATTGGGTCACCCCTCCACTTT	CASSQDPGIGSPLHF
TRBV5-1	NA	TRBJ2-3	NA	TGCGCCAGCAGCCAGACCCCTGGCGGGATGAGCACAGATACGCAGTATTTT	CASSQTPGGMSTDTQYF
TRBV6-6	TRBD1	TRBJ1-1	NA	TGTGCCAGCAGTTTAGGGGGCAGCATGAACACTGAAGCTTTCTTT	CASSLGGSMNTEAFF
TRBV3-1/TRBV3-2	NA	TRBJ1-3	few	TGTGCCAGCAGCCAAGGGGGCCGAAACACCATATATTTT	CASSQGGRNTIYF
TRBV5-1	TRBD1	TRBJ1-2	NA	TGCGCCAGCAGCGATCATTCCCGGACAGGGGAGGGTGGCTACACCTTC	CASSDHSRTGEGGYTF
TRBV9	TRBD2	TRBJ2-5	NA	TGTGCCAGCAGCGCTAGCGGGGGGAGGGGAGAGACCCAGTACTTC	CASSASGGRGETQYF
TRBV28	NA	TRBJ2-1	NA	TGTGCCAGCAGTCCCCGATCTTACATGCCCTACAATGAGCAGTTCTTC	CASSPRSYMPYNEQFF
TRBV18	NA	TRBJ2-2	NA	TGTGCCAGCTCACCGACCAGGATCACCGGGGAGCTGTTTTTT	CASSPTRITGELFF
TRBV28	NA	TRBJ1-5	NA	TGTGCCAGCAGTTTAACAGGGACGAATAATCAGCCCCAGCATTTT	CASSLTGTNNQPQHF
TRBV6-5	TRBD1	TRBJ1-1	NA	TGTGCCAGCAGTACCAGGGACAGAGTTTCTGAAGCTTTCTTT	CASSTRDRVSEAFF
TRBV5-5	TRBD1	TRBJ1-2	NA	TGTGCCAGCAGCGGGACAGGGGACTCTGGCTACACCTTC	CASSGTGDSGYTF
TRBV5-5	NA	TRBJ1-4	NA	TGTGCCAGCAGCTTCCGGGGCTGGACTAATGAAAAACTGTTTTTT	CASSFRGWTNEKLFF
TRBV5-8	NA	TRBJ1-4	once	TGTGCCAGCAGCTTGCGGGGGGATCGTGAAAAACTGTTTTTT	CASSLRGDREKLFF
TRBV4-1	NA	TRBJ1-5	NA	TGCGCCAGCAGCCCGAGCGGCAGGGGAAGTCAGCCCCAGCATTTT	CASSPSGRGSQPQHF
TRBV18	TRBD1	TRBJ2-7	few	TGTGCCAGCTCACCGAGGGGACAGGACTACGAGCAGTACTTC	CASSPRGQDYEQYF
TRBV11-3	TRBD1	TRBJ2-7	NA	TGTGCCAGCAGCTTAAGACAGGGCACCTACGAGCAGTACTTC	CASSLRQGTYEQYF
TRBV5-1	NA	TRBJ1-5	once	TGCGCCAGCAGCTTTGGCCCGTCGGGCGATCAGCCCCAGCATTTT	CASSFGPSGDQPQHF
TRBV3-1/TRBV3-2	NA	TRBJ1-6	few	TGTGCCAGCGGCCGACAGGATGTCCGAAATTCACCCCTCCACTTT	CASGRQDVRNSPLHF
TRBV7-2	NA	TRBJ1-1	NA	TGTGCCAGCAGCCTGGACATAAGCATGGAAGCTTTCTTT	CASSLDISMEAFF
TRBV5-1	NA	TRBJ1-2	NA	TGCGCCAGCAGAGGCGTCACCCAGGCAAACTATGGCTACACCTTC	CASRGVTQANYGYTF
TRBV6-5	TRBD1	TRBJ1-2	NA	TGTGCCAGCAGTTACTCGACAGGGGGTCTTGGCTACACCTTC	CASSYSTGGLGYTF